One and the same sample provided the 25 T cell receptor beta chains below, sequenced in a study of T cell responses to AZD1222 COVID-19 vaccine. Profiling relied on immunoSEQ multiplex PCR, and the TCRdb table lists in-frame clones only, not all of them. Here the sample spans over 95,000 clones, 91% being singletons. The sequencing used peripheral blood, collected on day 0 of AZD1222 vaccination. The receptor set was obtained from an adult in good health.

The chain combines TRBV29-1 with TRBJ1-2, with 7 bases aligning to TRBD1. With V trimmed by 2 bases and J by 5 bases, 8 bases remained unmatched. The CDR3 contains 14 residues. Germline values: CDR1 SQVTM, CDR2 ANQGSEA. CDR3 nucleotide sequence: TGCAGCGTTGAACCCACCGGGACAGTTTATGGCTACACCTTC. It yields the protein CSVEPTGTVYGYTF.

The CDR3 DNA sequence: TGTGCCAGCAGTTTAGGGGATACGCAGTATTTT. The encoded protein is CASSLGDTQYF. This rearrangement joins TRBV12-3 or TRBV12-4 to TRBJ2-3, with D unresolved. This CDR3 has 11 residues. V was clipped by 1 base and J by 6 bases, with 2 bases between them.

J is TRBJ1-1 and V is TRBV7-7, with TRBD1 matching over 8 bases. The V segment lost 3 bases and the J segment 4 bases; nucleotides outside the gene matches: 7. Looked up from germline, CDR1 is SSHAT and CDR2 is FNYEAQ (reference sequence). The length of the CDR3 is 15 residues. The CDR3: CASSLTGETGTEAFF. CDR3 nucleotides: TGTGCCAGCAGCTTGACAGGGGAGACGGGCACTGAAGCTTTCTTT.

This chain links TRBV28 with TRBJ1-5; D not certain. The CDR3 has 14 residues. Trimming took off 10 bases at V and 7 bases at J, with 20 bases between the two ends. Germline V gene lookup returns CDR1 MDHEN and CDR2 SYDVKM. The CDR3 protein is CATEPPGSGQPQHF. The DNA of the CDR3 is TGTGCCACCGAGCCCCCGGGGAGCGGGCAGCCCCAGCATTTT. The full variable domain, rest sourced from reference TRBV28 and TRBJ1-5, is DVKVTQSSRYLVKRTGEKVFLECVQDMDHENMFWYRQDPGLGLRLIYFSYDVKMKEKGDIPEGYSVSREKKERFSLILESASTNQTSMYLCATEPPGSGQPQHFGDGTRLSIL.

The V gene is TRBV14, the J gene TRBJ1-1; D is uncertain. This CDR3 region has 15 residues. The V and J ends lost 4 bases and 0 bases respectively, with 12 bases between them. CDR1 and CDR2 from the germline V gene are SGHDN and FVKESK. DNA for the CDR3: TGTGCCAGCAGCCTGCGGACCGGTATGAACACTGAAGCTTTCTTT. It encodes CASSLRTGMNTEAFF.

This clone was observed once. The V and J genes are TRBV11-3 and TRBJ1-6; D is possibly TRBD1 (6 bases). Trimming removed 3 bases from V and 6 bases from J, with 12 bases in between. The CDR3 is made up of 15 amino acids. Germline V CDR1 and CDR2: SGHNT, YENEEA. The CDR3 protein is CASSLGGRINSPLHF. In DNA form, the CDR3 reads TGTGCCAGCAGCTTGGGGGGCCGAATTAATTCACCCCTCCACTTT.

The gene calls are TRBV6-5 and TRBJ1-1, with D unclear. The CDR3 runs 14 residues. From germline, CDR1 is MNHEY and CDR2 SVGAGI. V was shortened by 5 bases and J by 1 base, with 11 bases between the two germline ends. The CDR3 DNA sequence: TGTGCCAGCAGTCGCGACTCCTCGAACACTGAAGCTTTCTTT. This encodes CASSRDSSNTEAFF.

The chain joins TRBV5-1 to TRBJ2-7; D ambiguous. The germline CDR1 and CDR2 sequences are SGHRS and YFSETQ. The CDR3 loop spans 16 amino acids. The V end was cut by 0 bases, the J end by 5 bases, with 18 bases between. The CDR3 bases are TGCGCCAGCAGCTTGGTGTCAGGTTCCCAAAGGGACGAGCAGTACTTC. It is translated as CASSLVSGSQRDEQYF.

The chain is built from TRBV2 and TRBJ1-2, with D tentatively TRBD1 (5 bases). CDR3 length equals 18 residues. Germline CDR1 reads SNHLY; CDR2 reads FYNNEI. V lost 1 base, J lost 4 bases, and 22 bases lay in between. Here the CDR3 reads CASSEEGFSAGRPYGYTF. The DNA for the CDR3 is TGTGCCAGCAGTGAAGAAGGCTTCTCAGCAGGGAGGCCCTATGGCTACACCTTC.

The chain's CDR3 is CASSLGGTTGNTEAFF. The CDR3 DNA reads TGTGCCAGCAGCTTGGGGGGGACGACGGGGAACACTGAAGCTTTCTTT. The rearrangement joins TRBV5-4 to TRBJ1-1; D perhaps matches TRBD1 (5 bases). The germline V gene has CDR1 SGHNT and CDR2 YYREEE (reference sequence). V lost 0 bases, J lost 1 base, and 13 bases lay in between. This CDR3 spans 16 amino acids.

The rearrangement uses TRBV5-4 and TRBJ2-1, with 8 bases identical to TRBD2. This CDR3 is built from 15 residues. V was pared by 7 bases and J by 2 bases, with 8 bases of the junction left unmatched. The V gene's germline CDR1 is SGHNT and CDR2 YYREEE (reference sequence). The DNA of the CDR3 is TGTGCCAGCCACTTCCCGGGGGGGGCCTACAATGAGCAGTTCTTC. Translated: CASHFPGGAYNEQFF.

This sequence joins TRBV30 and TRBJ2-2, with 7 positions matching TRBD1. The CDR3 is made up of 14 amino acids. Germline loops: CDR1 GTSNPN, CDR2 SVGIG (reference sequence). V shed 2 bases, J shed 7 bases, and the junction held 7 bases outside the gene matches. The CDR3 sequence is CAWSRTGHFGELFF. The CDR3 nucleotides read TGTGCCTGGAGTAGGACAGGCCACTTCGGGGAGCTGTTTTTT. Complete variable domain (other parts from reference TRBV30 and TRBJ2-2): SQTIHQWPATLVQPVGSPLSLECTVEGTSNPNLYWYRQAAGRGLQLLFYSVGIGQISSEVPQNLSASRPQDRQFILSSKKLLLSDSGFYLCAWSRTGHFGELFFGEGSRLTVL.

The chain recombines TRBV5-1 with TRBJ1-1; D gene ambiguous. The ends were cut back, 4 bases at V and 0 bases at J, with 10 bases in the middle. Germline V CDR1 and CDR2: SGHRS, YFSETQ. The CDR3 is made up of 14 amino acids. Here the CDR3 reads CASSPDAVNTEAFF. The CDR3 DNA sequence: TGCGCCAGCAGCCCTGACGCCGTGAACACTGAAGCTTTCTTT.

The chain couples TRBV14 to TRBJ1-2, with D hard to call. This CDR3 spans 15 amino acids. V lost 4 bases to trimming and J lost 4 bases, with 16 bases between them. Germline-derived CDR1 and CDR2 are SGHDN and FVKESK. The CDR3 region has the DNA TGTGCCAGCAGCCCCGATGGCACCCGGAGCTATGGCTACACCTTC. It specifies CASSPDGTRSYGYTF.

This clone was detected a few times. J is TRBJ1-5 and V is TRBV7-9, with D perhaps TRBD1 (6 bases). CDR3 length: 17 residues. CDR1 and CDR2 (germline): SEHNR, FQNEAQ (reference sequence). V was shortened by 6 bases and J by 3 bases, with 21 bases between the two germline ends. DNA of the CDR3: TGTGCCAGCAGTACAAAAAGCTTAGGGGGGGCCAATCAGCCCCAGCATTTT. Translated, it gives CASSTKSLGGANQPQHF.

V gene TRBV7-6 combines with J gene TRBJ2-7, with D unclear. Per the germline V gene, CDR1 is SGHVS and CDR2 is FNYEAQ. The CDR3 has 13 amino acids. V lost 1 base and J lost 2, with 6 bases in between. The CDR3 DNA is TGTGCCAGCAGCTTAGGTGCCCCCTACGAGCAGTACTTC. The encoded protein is CASSLGAPYEQYF.

The chain employs TRBV10-3 and TRBJ2-1; a possible D gene is TRBD1 (6 bases). CDR1 ENHRY and CDR2 SYGVKD come from the germline V gene. The CDR3 runs 14 residues. V lost 1 base to trimming and J lost 4 bases, with 8 bases between them. This CDR3 reads CAISELTGYNEQFF. The CDR3 coding sequence is TGTGCCATCAGTGAGTTAACAGGGTACAATGAGCAGTTCTTC.

This rearrangement joins TRBV20-1 to TRBJ2-7; D might be TRBD2 (6 bases). The V end lost 1 base, the J end lost 11 bases, and 12 bases lay between the germline ends. Germline V gene lookup returns CDR1 DFQATT and CDR2 SNEGSKA (reference sequence). The CDR3 runs to 11 residues. The DNA for the CDR3 is TGCAGTGCTAGAGTTGGGGAGGACAAGTACTTC. Residues: CSARVGEDKYF.

The chain joins TRBV6-2 or TRBV6-3 to TRBJ2-7; tentatively, D is TRBD2 (6 bases). Looked up from germline, CDR1 is MNHEY and CDR2 is SVGEGT. CDR3 size: 12 residues. Trimming cost V 6 bases and J 6 bases, with 12 bases left between them. CDR3 residues: CASSQTRTEQYF. The CDR3 DNA reads TGTGCCAGCAGCCAGACTAGAACCGAGCAGTACTTC.

Concerning this clone itself: Other DNA sequences in the same sample also yield this CDR3. This sequence joins TRBV12-3 or TRBV12-4 and TRBJ1-1, with a weak D call TRBD1 (5 bases). The CDR3 is 13 amino acids. V dropped 3 bases and J dropped 2 bases, with 7 bases sitting between them. The CDR3 region is CASSLGPNTEAFF. The CDR3 DNA reads as TGTGCCAGCAGTTTGGGGCCTAACACTGAAGCTTTCTTT.

This clone was seen once. The genes are TRBV18 and TRBJ1-2, with TRBD1 matching over 7 bases. The V segment lost 2 bases and the J segment 7 bases; nucleotides outside the gene matches: 7. Germline CDR1 is KGHSH and CDR2 is LQKENI. The CDR3 is 14 amino acids. CDR3 nucleotides: TGTGCCAGCTCACCAGAGGGGGCCGCCCCTGGCTACACCTTC. Translated, it gives CASSPEGAAPGYTF. The whole variable domain, filled in from reference TRBV18 and TRBJ1-2, reads NAGVMQNPRHLVRRRGQEARLRCSPMKGHSHVYWYRQLPEEGLKFMVYLQKENIIDESGMPKERFSAEFPKEGPSILRIQQVVRGDSAAYFCASSPEGAAPGYTFGSGTRLTVV.

J is TRBJ1-1 and V is TRBV5-1; D possibly corresponds to TRBD1 (5 bases). This CDR3 comprises 13 residues. The germline V gene has CDR1 SGHRS and CDR2 YFSETQ. The ends were cut back, 4 bases at V and 6 bases at J, with 13 bases in the middle. The CDR3 region has the DNA TGCGCCAGCAGCACCCAGGGTTCCGCTGAAGCTTTCTTT. Translating gives CASSTQGSAEAFF.

The chain links TRBV6-5 to TRBJ2-7; D tentatively fits TRBD1 or TRBD2 (7 bases each). The CDR3 contains 15 residues. Germline V gene sequence: CDR1 MNHEY, CDR2 SVGAGI. The V end lost 0 bases, the J end lost 6 bases, and 15 bases lay between the germline ends. The CDR3 is CASSYSLDREGEQYF. CDR3 nucleotides: TGTGCCAGCAGTTACTCGCTCGACAGGGAGGGCGAGCAGTACTTC.

Turning to this clone: This sample includes further DNA sequences coding for the same CDR3. The chain uses TRBV6-4 and TRBJ1-1; D uncertain. This CDR3 spans 13 amino acids. Trimming took 2 bases from V and 2 from J, leaving 6 bases between them. CDR1 and CDR2 (germline): MRHNA, SNTAGT. CDR3 amino acids: CASSDRRNTEAFF. CDR3 in DNA: TGTGCCAGCAGTGACCGCCGAAACACTGAAGCTTTCTTT.

The CDR3 bases are TGTGCCAGCAGCTTGGTGGTGGGACAGCCCTCAACTAATGAAAAACTGTTTTTT. It codes for CASSLVVGQPSTNEKLFF. The chain carries TRBV5-4 and TRBJ1-4; 7 nucleotides line up with TRBD1. With 0 bases clipped from V and 0 bases from J, the junction kept 8 bases outside the gene matches. The CDR3 spans 18 residues. Per germline, CDR1 SGHNT and CDR2 YYREEE (reference sequence).